Below are 24 T cell receptor beta chains sequenced from a single sample in a study of OX40 agonist ivuxolimab in advanced cancers. The protocol was immunoSEQ multiplex PCR, while the TCRdb copy is restricted to in-frame clones and leaves out a portion. The table lists tens of thousands of clones, approximately 81% of them singletons. Sequences were derived from CD4+ or CD8+ T cells sorted from blood, sampled in a trial of the OX40 agonist ivuxolimab. Receptors were obtained from an adult with an advanced solid tumor such as melanoma, head and neck, liver or kidney cancer.

The gene calls are TRBV14 and TRBJ2-1, with 9 bases matching TRBD2. This CDR3 contains 18 residues. Trimming at V came to 3 bases and at J to 0 bases, leaving 9 bases not matched to a gene. Per the germline V gene, CDR1 is SGHDN and CDR2 is FVKESK. This chain's CDR3 is CASSHILAGWSSYNEQFF. Here the CDR3 DNA reads TGTGCCAGCAGCCATATCCTAGCGGGATGGAGCTCCTACAATGAGCAGTTCTTC.

The rearrangement joins TRBV11-3 to TRBJ2-1, with TRBD2 matching 7 bases. This CDR3 region has 15 residues. Germline V lookup: CDR1 SGHNT, CDR2 YENEEA. Trimming at V came to 5 bases and at J to 3 bases, leaving 7 bases not matched to a gene. The CDR3 bases are TGTGCCAGCAGCCAGCGGACGGGGGGCTACAATGAGCAGTTCTTC. Translated: CASSQRTGGYNEQFF.

The gene calls are TRBV7-6 and TRBJ2-7; unclear D gene. CDR3 size: 15 residues. Germline values: CDR1 SGHVS, CDR2 FNYEAQ. Trimming took 1 base from V and 5 from J, leaving 15 bases between them. The CDR3 DNA follows: TGTGCCAGCAGCTTAGAACGGAAGGGTCCCCACGAGCAGTACTTC. It codes for CASSLERKGPHEQYF.

This rearrangement joins TRBV7-6 to TRBJ2-7, with D possibly TRBD2 on 6 matching bases. CDR3 length equals 14 residues. V was trimmed by 1 base and J by 2 bases, leaving 9 bases between them. CDR1 SGHVS and CDR2 FNYEAQ come from the germline V gene. CDR3 coding DNA: TGTGCCAGCAGCTTAGATAGCGGTGCCTACGAGCAGTACTTC. Translating gives CASSLDSGAYEQYF.

The chain combines TRBV16 with TRBJ1-5, with D unclear. The V end lost 0 bases, the J end lost 7 bases, and 10 bases lay between the germline ends. Germline assignment: CDR1 KGHSY and CDR2 FQNENV. This CDR3 has 14 amino acids. CDR3 sequence reads: CASSQSGGNQPQHF. CDR3 nucleotide sequence: TGTGCCAGCAGCCAATCGGGAGGGAACCAGCCCCAGCATTTT.

The rearrangement joins TRBV10-3 to TRBJ2-7, with D possibly being TRBD2 (6 bases). CDR1 ENHRY and CDR2 SYGVKD come from the germline V gene. V was clipped by 3 bases and J by 10 bases, with 10 bases between them. CDR3 length: 11 amino acids. The CDR3 nucleotides are TGTGCCATCAGTGATATGGGACTTCAGTACTTC. Protein sequence: CAISDMGLQYF.

The chain links TRBV6-5 to TRBJ1-2, with TRBD1 matching over 7 bases. Germline CDR1 reads MNHEY; CDR2 reads SVGAGI. V was pared by 2 bases and J by 4 bases, with 4 bases of the junction left unmatched. The CDR3 totals 14 residues. The DNA for the CDR3 is TGTGCCAGCAGTTACGAAGGGGACAGCTATGGCTACACCTTC. Translation gives CASSYEGDSYGYTF.

V usage is TRBV7-9 and J usage is TRBJ2-1; D remains unclear. Germline V gene data show CDR1 as SEHNR and CDR2 as FQNEAQ (reference sequence). The V gene lost 0 bases and the J gene lost 6 bases, with 12 bases spanning the gap. This CDR3 comprises 15 residues. CDR3 in DNA: TGTGCCAGCAGCTTAGCAGGTTGGCCGGGCAATGAGCAGTTCTTC. It specifies CASSLAGWPGNEQFF.

The chain carries TRBV4-1 and TRBJ1-1, with a weak D call TRBD1 (6 bases). Germline V lookup: CDR1 MGHRA, CDR2 YSYEKL. The CDR3 is 15 amino acids. V gave up 0 bases and J gave up 5 bases, with 13 bases separating them. The DNA of the CDR3 is TGCGCCAGCAGCCAAGATCAGGACAGTTGGACTGAAGCTTTCTTT. Encoded protein: CASSQDQDSWTEAFF.

The chain employs TRBV19 and TRBJ2-5, with D tentatively TRBD1 (5 bases). CDR1 is LNHDA, CDR2 SQIVND, per germline (reference sequence). With 2 bases removed from V and 4 bases from J, the gap between germline ends came to 8 bases. This CDR3 region has 13 residues. The chain's CDR3 is CASSIRGLETQYF. The CDR3 nucleotides read TGTGCCAGTAGTATAAGGGGTCTAGAGACCCAGTACTTC. The variable domain in full, completed from reference TRBV19 and TRBJ2-5, reads DGGITQSPKYLFRKEGQNVTLSCEQNLNHDAMYWYRQDPGQGLRLIYYSQIVNDFQKGDIAEGYSVSREKKESFPLTVTSAQKNPTAFYLCASSIRGLETQYFGPGTRLLVL.

V is TRBV5-1 and J is TRBJ1-2; no clear D gene. This CDR3 has 13 residues. Germline V lookup: CDR1 SGHRS, CDR2 YFSETQ. The V end was cut by 4 bases, the J end by 0 bases, with 7 bases between. CDR3: CASSPQANYGYTF. As DNA, the CDR3 is TGCGCCAGCAGCCCCCAAGCTAACTATGGCTACACCTTC.

The chain joins TRBV27 to TRBJ2-1; perhaps TRBD2 as D (6 bases). The germline CDR1 and CDR2 sequences are MNHEY and SMNVEV (reference sequence). Trimming stripped 5 bases from V and 1 base from J, with 15 bases between. The CDR3 totals 16 residues. The CDR3 coding sequence is TGTGCCAGCAGTCCTCCCCCGGGAGTATCCTACAATGAGCAGTTCTTC. This codes for CASSPPPGVSYNEQFF.

The V and J genes are TRBV19 and TRBJ1-5, with unresolved D. Germline CDR1 reads LNHDA; CDR2 reads SQIVND (reference sequence). CDR3 length equals 13 residues. In DNA form, the CDR3 reads TGTGCTTCAGCGGAGGTGAGCAATCAGCCCCAGCATTTT. Its translation is CASAEVSNQPQHF.

The rearrangement uses TRBV28 and TRBJ1-2; D remains ambiguous. This CDR3 spans 13 amino acids. V was pared by 2 bases and J by 4 bases, with 8 bases between. Per germline, CDR1 MDHEN and CDR2 SYDVKM. The CDR3 DNA follows: TGTGCCAGCAGTTTACAAGGCCCCTATGGCTACACCTTC. It yields the protein CASSLQGPYGYTF.

The rearrangement joins TRBV7-9 to TRBJ2-1, with TRBD2 identical over 7 bases. Looked up from germline, CDR1 is SEHNR and CDR2 is FQNEAQ (reference sequence). CDR3 length: 15 residues. V gave up 0 bases and J gave up 8 bases; unmatched junction bases: 7. The CDR3 DNA reads TGTGCCAGCAGCTTAGCGGGAGGGCCGGGGTATGAGCAGTTCTTC. This gives the protein CASSLAGGPGYEQFF.

This chain connects TRBV5-1 to TRBJ2-7; D gene unclear. With 4 bases removed from V and 6 bases from J, the gap between germline ends came to 17 bases. Germline values: CDR1 SGHRS, CDR2 YFSETQ. The CDR3 runs 14 residues. The CDR3 is CASSTTTTSGEQYF. The CDR3 DNA sequence: TGCGCCAGCAGCACGACAACCACCTCGGGCGAGCAGTACTTC.

This rearrangement joins TRBV6-1 to TRBJ1-1; no clear D. This CDR3 comprises 13 residues. Germline CDR1 MNHNS, CDR2 SASEGT. Deletions cut 2 bases from V and 11 bases from J, with 15 bases between. DNA of the CDR3: TGTGCCAGCAGTGAAAGAGGGCCGGGCGGGGCTTTCTTT. It translates to CASSERGPGGAFF.

CDR3 coding DNA: TGTGCCAGTAGTATAGGGTCGGAATACTCCTACGAGCAGTACTTC. Translating it yields CASSIGSEYSYEQYF. This chain connects TRBV19 to TRBJ2-7; D not certain. The CDR3 length is 15 residues. The germline CDR1 and CDR2 sequences are LNHDA and SQIVND (reference sequence). Trimming cost V 1 base and J 0 bases, with 10 bases left between them.

The genes are TRBV19 and TRBJ2-3; 9 bases are a match to TRBD2. V was clipped by 6 bases and J by 4 bases; unmatched bases: 5. The germline V gene encodes CDR1 LNHDA and CDR2 SQIVND (reference sequence). The CDR3 has 14 residues. The CDR3 here is CASRKREESDTQYF. CDR3 nucleotide sequence: TGTGCCAGTAGAAAGCGGGAGGAGTCAGATACGCAGTATTTT.

This chain connects TRBV28 to TRBJ1-2; 8 bases are shared with TRBD1. Germline values: CDR1 MDHEN, CDR2 SYDVKM. The CDR3 spans 14 residues. With V trimmed by 2 bases and J by 2 bases, 1 base remained unmatched. CDR3 in DNA: TGTGCCAGCAGTTTACAGGGGGCCAACTATGGCTACACCTTC. It encodes CASSLQGANYGYTF.

The V gene is TRBV5-4, the J gene TRBJ2-3; D uncertain. Trimming left V 6 bases short and J 2 bases short, with 4 bases between. The CDR3 contains 11 residues. CDR1 and CDR2 from the germline V gene are SGHNT and YYREEE (reference sequence). The CDR3 coding sequence is TGTGCCAGCATCCACACAGATACGCAGTATTTT. It specifies CASIHTDTQYF.

V is TRBV28 and J is TRBJ2-5; 8 nucleotides align to TRBD1. Germline V gene sequence: CDR1 MDHEN, CDR2 SYDVKM. CDR3 length: 15 residues. The V gene end was trimmed by 3 bases and the J gene end by 7 bases; junction bases not matched to a gene: 10. The CDR3 spells CASSLTRQGSLTQYF. The CDR3 DNA follows: TGTGCCAGCAGTTTGACGAGACAGGGGAGCTTGACCCAGTACTTC.

The V call is TRBV6-6, the J call TRBJ1-1, with a tentative D call TRBD1 (5 bases). The germline gives CDR1 MNHNY, CDR2 SVGAGI (reference sequence). The CDR3 consists of 16 residues. V was trimmed by 7 bases and J by 4 bases, leaving 22 bases between them. CDR3 region: CASKTGTSVWGTEAFF. CDR3 DNA: TGTGCCAGCAAGACCGGGACCTCCGTTTGGGGCACTGAAGCTTTCTTT.

This clone was found once. This chain links TRBV6-5 with TRBJ2-7; D ambiguous. This CDR3 is built from 14 residues. Trimming stripped 8 bases from V and 2 bases from J, with 16 bases between. From germline, CDR1 is MNHEY and CDR2 SVGAGI. CDR3 bases: TGTGCCAGCGGATCCCCCAGGACCGCCTACGAGCAGTACTTC. Translating it yields CASGSPRTAYEQYF.